This T cell receptor beta chain is from a study of cytomegalovirus exposure and HLA in healthy donors (TCRdb year 2017). Concerning the study at large: An earlier analysis of under 600 of the donors reported roughly 300 Gb of sequence data and 117 million unique TCR beta sequences from about 179 million T cells. Roughly 300 gigabases of sequencing data and around 88 million unique TCR sequences made up an early release that covered around 640 HLA-typed donors. Of the 300 to 450 genotyped donors, 70% to 90% were placed in the genetic ancestry cluster associated with self-reported Caucasian donors. The study was designed to test whether signatures of past pathogen exposure could be identified by cataloging public T cell receptors. The T cell repertoires of 666 subjects were profiled by immunosequencing and related to cytomegalovirus serostatus. Besides the first cohort of 666 subjects, a separate validation cohort made up of 90 to 150 different subjects was used. The study combined high-throughput TCR immunosequencing, statistical association of individual TCRs with disease status, and machine learning to predict cytomegalovirus infection status. A later analysis re-analyzed previously published TCR beta repertoires from several hundred donors and added high-resolution HLA genotyping to study TCR occurrence patterns. Rather than drawing on any new phenotypic data, the later analysis identified candidate immune exposures from TCR beta sequences and the way those sequences occurred across donors. To decide whether each TCR beta V gene segment behaved as functional or pseudogenic, an earlier analysis of some 600 of the donors relied on high-throughput TCR beta sequencing. Donor age, sex, ethnicity and CMV serostatus were compiled alongside the repertoire data. In a later genetic analysis, genome-wide SNP genotypes for about three fifths of the roughly 670 donors were used, and that subset was treated as a discovery cohort. Every repertoire in the discovery cohort had been generated on one and the same sequencing platform. HLA typing included class I and class II loci at four-digit resolution. Typing coverage differed by locus: A, B, C, DRB1 and DQB1 were typed in roughly 620-640 donors, DQA1 in 500 to 550, DPA1 in around 580, and DPB1 in around 440. Roughly five DR-DQ haplotypes were handled as single units for association and clustering, since linkage in the cohort was strong. On average, around 240,000 unique TCR beta nucleotide sequences were sequenced per donor among roughly 430 genotyped donors of the cohort, with roughly 18% of those sequences being non-productive.

This clone has just a few counts. Its specific antigen is unknown. Base qualities are not recorded, but no much larger clone differs from it by a single base. In total, over 600 healthy bone marrow donors made up the cohort. At the time of sampling, all cohort members were nominally healthy, though unrecorded immune exposures were likely present. The donor was CMV seropositive and belonged to the group of 250 to 300 seropositive cohort members. A peripheral blood sample was provided by each donor, and peripheral blood mononuclear cells were used for TCR beta sequencing. The Qiagen DNeasy Blood Extraction Kit was used to extract genomic DNA from the blood cell samples. Libraries were prepared through the immunoSEQ multiplex PCR assay. A mixture of 60 forward primers for TCR Vbeta segments and 13 reverse primers for TCR Jbeta segments was used in the multiplex PCR. Amplification of the CDR3 region of rearranged TCR beta genes was performed with a multiplex PCR assay on genomic DNA. The amplified TCR beta libraries were sequenced on the Illumina HiSeq System as 87-base-pair reads. In the authors' own workflow: In a later analysis, tens of millions of unique TCR beta chains were counted across the 500 to 850 repertoires, and approximately 11 million of these chains were shared by at least two donors. Raw reads were error-corrected and collapsed into unique sequences by a nearest-neighbor algorithm in which closely related sequences were merged to remove PCR and sequencing errors. CDR3 sequences were aligned to IMGT reference sequences to assign V, D and J gene segments. For a sequence to be retained, at least a six-nucleotide match to both a V gene segment and a J gene segment was required. A rearrangement counted as productive if the CDR3 had no stop codons and remained in frame with V and J, and every other rearrangement counted as non-productive. Following IMGT convention, CDR3 was defined as the stretch from the second conserved V-encoded cysteine up to the conserved J-encoded phenylalanine. The earlier analysis of 500 to 600 of the donors excluded sequences that lacked an unambiguous match to a single V gene segment. In an earlier analysis of some 590 of the donors, a V segment was called functional when productive rearrangements were above 56.7%, and segregating when the standard deviation between donors exceeded 5%. To diagnose cytomegalovirus status from the catalog of TCR beta chain sequences, a statistical classification framework was built. In a later analysis, V and J genes were assigned by comparing TCR nucleotide sequences against IMGT/GENE-DB human TR gene sequences. In a later analysis, CDR3 sequences and most-parsimonious VDJ recombination scenarios were assigned using the TCRdist pipeline. In a later analysis, each TCR beta chain was defined by its CDR3 amino acid sequence together with its V-gene family, and reads lacking a unique V-gene family were excluded. To address suspected cross-contamination and a sequencing artifact, a later analysis removed a few hundred highly shared, low-generation-probability nucleotide sequences. A later analysis calculated a clonal expansion index for each public chain from normalized within-repertoire ranks of inferred template counts. In a later analysis, generation probabilities were computed with a VDJ recombination model fitted to out-of-frame rearrangements, and the resulting probabilities were checked against IGoR. Hypergeometric tests were used in a later analysis to score TCR-TCR, TCR-HLA and TCR-CMV co-occurrence, with a repertoire-size bias correction applied to the TCR pairs. A later analysis estimated false discovery rates by permuting HLA or CMV assignments 20 times. In a later analysis, co-occurring TCRs were grouped with DBSCAN, and TCRdist sequence similarity was added when clustering was performed within HLA-allele-positive subsets. Repertoires with fewer than 30,000 or more than 120,000 public chains, plus five repertoires with anomalous nucleotide sharing, were excluded from co-occurrence clustering. TCRdb limited this immuneACCESS table to in-frame rearrangements with V and J called. A share of clones is missing; checked studies link under half to unresolved V genes, and the rest is unexplained. The DNA was the basis for D and trimming; V, J and clone size are from that table. This sample has about 190,000 clones in its table, and around 84% of those were observed once. The ten largest make up approximately 3.6% of the sample.

From a lookup of the germline V gene (reference sequence), CDR1 and CDR2 are SGHNT and YYREEE. Trimming takes 0 bases from V and 6 bases from J, and the germline ends sit 7 bases apart. The CDR3 measures 13 amino acids from cysteine to phenylalanine. Only the CDR3 region is kept as DNA, spanning 39 bases read in frame from base 1. The study at large found these results: A cluster of highly shared sequence variants was judged likely to be a technical artifact of the sequencing pipeline. The only immune exposure information available for the cohort was CMV serostatus. Because the 87-base-pair reads could not distinguish some IMGT-functional V segments, including TRBV6-2 and TRBV6-3, those segments were excluded. Because counts were too low, seventeen rarely observed V segments, including chromosome 9 orphons, were excluded from the earlier analysis of around 640 of the donors. A further reported finding was that TCR beta sequences accurately predicted the HLA-A and HLA-B alleles for most subjects in the first cohort. A later analysis found that most CMV-associated TCR beta chains appeared HLA-restricted, with HLA associations seemingly driven largely by CMV exposure. A later genetic analysis associated a missense DCLRE1C variant with V-gene and J-gene trimming of TCR beta chains, and an independent cohort replicated the association. According to a later analysis, TCR association rates differed among HLA loci, with DRB1 alleles showing the most associated TCRs and HLA-C alleles showing the fewest. An earlier analysis of some 560 of the donors showed that most TCR beta V segments appeared in productive rearrangements either about 87% or about 30% of the time, which broadly matched IMGT annotations. The authors suggested that the approach could potentially be generalized to other disease states and immunological phenotypes. In a later analysis, HLA-associated TCR beta chains showed more clonal expansion and lower generation probabilities than non-associated chains that were equally common. Only TCR beta chains were sequenced in this cohort, and the absence of alpha or paired-chain data limited detectable features. Correlated functional status among segregating V segments might reflect linkage disequilibrium, but an unknown experimental factor could not be ruled out. According to a later analysis, parvovirus B19, influenza, CMV and Epstein-Barr virus appeared linked to several top co-occurrence clusters. Sequencing depth was assumed to be roughly uniform across donors in the presence/absence analyses, though that assumption may not hold. Cytomegalovirus status was reported to be diagnosed by the classifier with high specificity and sensitivity in both the original and validation cohorts. Because HLA typing was unavailable for some donors at each locus, only the typed subset was used in association tests. Specific HLA alleles were associated with 16,951 TCR beta sequences at a false discovery rate of 0.05 in a later analysis. In a later genetic analysis, fewer N-insertions in productive TCRs were reported among donors in an Asian-associated ancestry cluster than the roughly 700-donor mean. Most TCR sequences were seen in very few donors, while some public TCRs were found in many individuals. The study gave a list of over 150 TCR beta chains associated with cytomegalovirus. When HLA alleles, especially DR and DQ, strongly co-occurred, TCR associations were difficult to assign to individual alleles. Three of the identified cytomegalovirus-associated TCR beta chains were confirmed in vitro to be specific for cytomegalovirus antigens.

This TCR came from a man aged 40-49 years in good health and CMV-seropositive. The chain is encoded by TRBV5-4 joined to TRBJ2-1, with the D gene not confidently named. Sequenced input: PBMCs. The DNA is as follows: TGTGCCAGCAGCTTGGCCGGCGGCAATGAGCAGTTCTTC. Its product reads: CASSLAGGNEQFF.